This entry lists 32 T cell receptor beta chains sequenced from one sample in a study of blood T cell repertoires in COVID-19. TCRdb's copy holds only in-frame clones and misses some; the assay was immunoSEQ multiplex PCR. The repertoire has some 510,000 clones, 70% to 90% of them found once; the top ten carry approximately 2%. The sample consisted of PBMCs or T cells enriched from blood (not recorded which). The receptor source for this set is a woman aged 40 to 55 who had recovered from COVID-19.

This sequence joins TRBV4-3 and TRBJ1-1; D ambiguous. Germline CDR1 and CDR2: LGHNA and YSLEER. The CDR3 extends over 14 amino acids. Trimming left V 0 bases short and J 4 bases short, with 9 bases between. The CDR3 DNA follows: TGCGCCAGCAGCCAAGAGGGCAGATCCACTGAAGCTTTCTTT. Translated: CASSQEGRSTEAFF.

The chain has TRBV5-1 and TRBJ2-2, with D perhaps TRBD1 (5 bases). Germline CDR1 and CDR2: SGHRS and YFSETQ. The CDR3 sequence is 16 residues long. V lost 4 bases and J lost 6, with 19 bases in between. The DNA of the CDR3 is TGCGCCAGCAGCCCAGGACCACCCAGGGTGTCCGGGGAGCTGTTTTTT. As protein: CASSPGPPRVSGELFF. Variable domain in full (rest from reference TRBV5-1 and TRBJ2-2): KAGVTQTPRYLIKTRGQQVTLSCSPISGHRSVSWYQQTPGQGLQFLFEYFSETQRNKGNFPGRFSGRQFSNSRSEMNVSTLELGDSALYLCASSPGPPRVSGELFFGEGSRLTVL.

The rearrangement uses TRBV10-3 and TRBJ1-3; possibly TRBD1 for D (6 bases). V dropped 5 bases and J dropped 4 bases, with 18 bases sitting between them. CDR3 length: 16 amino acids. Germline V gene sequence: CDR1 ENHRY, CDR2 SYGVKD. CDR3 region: CAISSPGRGRGNTIYF. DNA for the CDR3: TGTGCCATCAGTTCCCCGGGGAGGGGGAGAGGAAACACCATATATTTT.

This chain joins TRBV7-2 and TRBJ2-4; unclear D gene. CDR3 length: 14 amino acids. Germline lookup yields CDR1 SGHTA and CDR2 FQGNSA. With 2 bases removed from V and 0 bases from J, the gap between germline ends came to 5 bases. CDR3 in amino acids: CASSLILAKNIQYF. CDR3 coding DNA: TGTGCCAGCAGCTTAATCCTAGCCAAAAACATTCAGTACTTC.

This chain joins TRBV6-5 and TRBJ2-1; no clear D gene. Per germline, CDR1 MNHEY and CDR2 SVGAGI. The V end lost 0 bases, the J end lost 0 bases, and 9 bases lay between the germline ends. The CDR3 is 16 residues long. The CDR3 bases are TGTGCCAGCAGTTACTCGTACTCCTACTCCTACAATGAGCAGTTCTTC. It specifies CASSYSYSYSYNEQFF.

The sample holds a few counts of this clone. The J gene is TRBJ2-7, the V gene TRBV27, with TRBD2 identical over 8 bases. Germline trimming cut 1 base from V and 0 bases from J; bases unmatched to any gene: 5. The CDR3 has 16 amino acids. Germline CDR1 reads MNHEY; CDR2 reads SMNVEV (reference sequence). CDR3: CASSLFSSGLSYEQYF. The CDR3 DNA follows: TGTGCCAGCAGTTTATTTTCTAGCGGGCTCTCCTACGAGCAGTACTTC.

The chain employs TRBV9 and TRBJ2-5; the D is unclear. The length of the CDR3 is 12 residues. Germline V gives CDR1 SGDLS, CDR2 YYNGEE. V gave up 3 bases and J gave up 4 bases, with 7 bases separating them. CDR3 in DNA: TGTGCCAGCAGCGCCGTCCGAGAGACCCAGTACTTC. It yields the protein CASSAVRETQYF. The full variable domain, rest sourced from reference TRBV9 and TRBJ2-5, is DSGVTQTPKHLITATGQRVTLRCSPRSGDLSVYWYQQSLDQGLQFLIQYYNGEERAKGNILERFSAQQFPDLHSELNLSSLELGDSALYFCASSAVRETQYFGPGTRLLVL.

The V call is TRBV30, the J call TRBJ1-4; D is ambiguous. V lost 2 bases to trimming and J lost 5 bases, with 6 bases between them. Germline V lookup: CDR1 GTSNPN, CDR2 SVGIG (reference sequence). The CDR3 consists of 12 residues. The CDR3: CAWSLTNEKLFF. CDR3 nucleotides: TGTGCCTGGAGTCTAACGAATGAAAAACTGTTTTTT. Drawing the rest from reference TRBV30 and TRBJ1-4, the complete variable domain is SQTIHQWPATLVQPVGSPLSLECTVEGTSNPNLYWYRQAAGRGLQLLFYSVGIGQISSEVPQNLSASRPQDRQFILSSKKLLLSDSGFYLCAWSLTNEKLFFGSGTQLSVL.

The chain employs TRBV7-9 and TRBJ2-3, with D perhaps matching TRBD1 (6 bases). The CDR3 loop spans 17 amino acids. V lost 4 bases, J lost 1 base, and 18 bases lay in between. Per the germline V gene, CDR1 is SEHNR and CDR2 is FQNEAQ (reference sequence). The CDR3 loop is CASSSGDTTLRTDTQYF. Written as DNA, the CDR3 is TGTGCCAGCAGCTCCGGGGACACTACCTTGCGCACAGATACGCAGTATTTT.

CDR3 in amino acids: CASSLEPGQPQHF. The CDR3 nucleotides read TGTGCCAGCAGCCTAGAGCCGGGTCAGCCCCAGCATTTT. V and J are TRBV12-3 or TRBV12-4 and TRBJ1-5; no clear D. Trimming pared 6 bases from V and 6 bases from J, leaving 12 bases between. This CDR3 contains 13 residues.

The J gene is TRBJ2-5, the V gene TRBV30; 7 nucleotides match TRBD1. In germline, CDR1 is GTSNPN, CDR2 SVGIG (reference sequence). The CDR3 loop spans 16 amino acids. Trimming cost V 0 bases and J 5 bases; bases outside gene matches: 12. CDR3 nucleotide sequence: TGTGCCTGGAGTGTAGGGGGCACGTTGCGGATGGAGACCCAGTACTTC. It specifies CAWSVGGTLRMETQYF.

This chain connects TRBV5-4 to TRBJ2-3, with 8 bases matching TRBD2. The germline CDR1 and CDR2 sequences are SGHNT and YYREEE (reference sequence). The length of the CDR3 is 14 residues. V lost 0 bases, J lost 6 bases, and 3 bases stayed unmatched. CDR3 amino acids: CASSLVVAGDTQYF. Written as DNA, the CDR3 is TGTGCCAGCAGCTTGGTAGTAGCGGGGGATACGCAGTATTTT.

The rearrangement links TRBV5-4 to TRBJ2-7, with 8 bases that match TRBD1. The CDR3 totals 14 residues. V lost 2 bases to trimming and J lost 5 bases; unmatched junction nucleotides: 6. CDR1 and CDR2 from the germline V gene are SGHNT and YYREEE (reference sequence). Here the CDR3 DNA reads TGTGCCAGCAGCTTTAGTGACAGGGGTGACGAGCAGTACTTC. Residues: CASSFSDRGDEQYF.

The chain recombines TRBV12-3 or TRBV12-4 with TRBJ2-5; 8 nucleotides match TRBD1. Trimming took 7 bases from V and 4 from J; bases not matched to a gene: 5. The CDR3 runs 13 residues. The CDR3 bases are TGTGCCAGCATCGAACAGGGGGGAGAGACCCAGTACTTC. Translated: CASIEQGGETQYF.

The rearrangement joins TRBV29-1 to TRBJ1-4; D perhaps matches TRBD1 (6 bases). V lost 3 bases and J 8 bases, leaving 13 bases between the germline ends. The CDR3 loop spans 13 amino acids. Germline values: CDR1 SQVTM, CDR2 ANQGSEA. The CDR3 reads CSVDQGRGEKLFF. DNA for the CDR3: TGCAGCGTTGATCAGGGGCGAGGGGAAAAACTGTTTTTT.

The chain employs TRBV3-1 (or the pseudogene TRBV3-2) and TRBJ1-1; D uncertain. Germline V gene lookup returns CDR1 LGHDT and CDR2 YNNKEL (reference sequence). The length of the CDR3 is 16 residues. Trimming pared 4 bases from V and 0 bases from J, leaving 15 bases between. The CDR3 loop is CASSPSLRVMNTEAFF. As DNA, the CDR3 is TGTGCCAGCAGCCCAAGTCTCCGGGTCATGAACACTGAAGCTTTCTTT.

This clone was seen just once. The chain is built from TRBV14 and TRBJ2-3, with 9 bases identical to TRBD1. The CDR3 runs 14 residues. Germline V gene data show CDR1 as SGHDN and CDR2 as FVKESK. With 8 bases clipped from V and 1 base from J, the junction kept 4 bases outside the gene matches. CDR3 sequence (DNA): TGTGCCAGCGGACAGGGGCTACGCACAGATACGCAGTATTTT. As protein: CASGQGLRTDTQYF.

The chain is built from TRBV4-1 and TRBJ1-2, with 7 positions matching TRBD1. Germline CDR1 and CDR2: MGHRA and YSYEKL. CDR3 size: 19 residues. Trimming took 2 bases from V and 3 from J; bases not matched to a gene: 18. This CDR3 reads CASSQRSLLHRGPDYGYTF. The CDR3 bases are TGCGCCAGCAGCCAACGCTCGCTGCTCCACAGGGGCCCTGACTATGGCTACACCTTC.

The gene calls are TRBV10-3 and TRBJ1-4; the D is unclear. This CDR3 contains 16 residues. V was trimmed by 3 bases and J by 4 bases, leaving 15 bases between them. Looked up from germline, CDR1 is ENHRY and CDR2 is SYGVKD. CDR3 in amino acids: CAISDPTRDLNEKLFF. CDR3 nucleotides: TGTGCCATCAGTGACCCTACCCGGGATCTTAATGAAAAACTGTTTTTT.

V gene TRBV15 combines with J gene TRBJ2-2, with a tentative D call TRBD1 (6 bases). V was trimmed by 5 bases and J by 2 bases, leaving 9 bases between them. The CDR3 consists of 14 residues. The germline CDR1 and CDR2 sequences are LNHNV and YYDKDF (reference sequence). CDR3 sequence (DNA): TGTGCCACCAGCTCCAGGGGAAACACCGGGGAGCTGTTTTTT. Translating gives CATSSRGNTGELFF.

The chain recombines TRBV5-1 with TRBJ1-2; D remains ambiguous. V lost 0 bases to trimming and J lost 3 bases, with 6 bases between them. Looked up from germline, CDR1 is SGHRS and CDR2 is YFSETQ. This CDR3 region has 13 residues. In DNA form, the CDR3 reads TGCGCCAGCAGCTTGGGTAGCTACTATGGCTACACCTTC. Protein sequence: CASSLGSYYGYTF.

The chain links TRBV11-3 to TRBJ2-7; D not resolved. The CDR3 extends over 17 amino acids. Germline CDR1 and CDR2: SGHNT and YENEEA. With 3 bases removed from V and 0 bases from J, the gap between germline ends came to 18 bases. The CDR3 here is CASSFAFSPPSSYEQYF. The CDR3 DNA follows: TGTGCCAGCAGCTTTGCCTTCAGCCCCCCTAGCTCCTACGAGCAGTACTTC.

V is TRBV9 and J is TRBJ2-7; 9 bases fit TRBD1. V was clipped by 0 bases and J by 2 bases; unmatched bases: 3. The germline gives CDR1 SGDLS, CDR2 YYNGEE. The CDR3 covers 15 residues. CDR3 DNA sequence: TGTGCCAGCAGCGTAGCCGACAGGGGGGCCTACGAGCAGTACTTC. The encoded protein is CASSVADRGAYEQYF.

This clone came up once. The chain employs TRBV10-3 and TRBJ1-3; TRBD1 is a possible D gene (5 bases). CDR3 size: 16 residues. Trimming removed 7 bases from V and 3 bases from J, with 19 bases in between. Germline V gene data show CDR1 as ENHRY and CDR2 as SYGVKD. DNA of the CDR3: TGTGCCATCACCCAACCCCAGGGAGGTGTTGGAAACACCATATATTTT. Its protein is CAITQPQGGVGNTIYF.

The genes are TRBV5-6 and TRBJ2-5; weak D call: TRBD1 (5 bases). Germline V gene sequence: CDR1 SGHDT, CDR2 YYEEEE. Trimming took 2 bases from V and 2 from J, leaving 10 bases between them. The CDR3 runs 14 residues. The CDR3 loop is CASSFRQKQETQYF. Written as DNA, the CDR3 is TGTGCCAGCAGCTTCCGACAGAAACAAGAGACCCAGTACTTC.

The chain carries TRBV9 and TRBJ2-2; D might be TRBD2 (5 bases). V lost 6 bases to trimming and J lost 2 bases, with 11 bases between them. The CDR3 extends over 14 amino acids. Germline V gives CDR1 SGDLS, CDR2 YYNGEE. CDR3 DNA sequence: TGTGCCAGCACTCGGGGTGGAAACACCGGGGAGCTGTTTTTT. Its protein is CASTRGGNTGELFF.

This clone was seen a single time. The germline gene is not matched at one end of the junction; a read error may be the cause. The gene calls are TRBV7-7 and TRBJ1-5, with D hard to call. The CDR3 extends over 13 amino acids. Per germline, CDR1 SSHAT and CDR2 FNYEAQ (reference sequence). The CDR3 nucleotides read TGTGCTAGCAGCTCCGGTGCAGGACAGCCCCAGCATTTT. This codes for CASSSGAGQPQHF.

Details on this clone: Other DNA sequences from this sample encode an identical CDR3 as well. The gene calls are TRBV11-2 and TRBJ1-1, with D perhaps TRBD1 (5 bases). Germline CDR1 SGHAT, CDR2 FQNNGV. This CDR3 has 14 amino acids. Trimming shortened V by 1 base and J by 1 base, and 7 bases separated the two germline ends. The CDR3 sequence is CASSLGGGNTEAFF. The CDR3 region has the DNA TGTGCCAGCAGCTTAGGGGGCGGGAACACTGAAGCTTTCTTT. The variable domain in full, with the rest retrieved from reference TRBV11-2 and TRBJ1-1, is EAGVAQSPRYKIIEKRQSVAFWCNPISGHATLYWYQQILGQGPKLLIQFQNNGVVDDSQLPKDRFSAERLKGVDSTLKIQPAKLEDSAVYLCASSLGGGNTEAFFGQGTRLTVV.

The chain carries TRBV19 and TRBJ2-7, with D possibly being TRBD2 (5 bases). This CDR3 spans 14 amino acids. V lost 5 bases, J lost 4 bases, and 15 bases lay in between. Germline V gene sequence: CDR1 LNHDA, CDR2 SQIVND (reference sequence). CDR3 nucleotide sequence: TGTGCCAGTAGTTGGCTAGCTATCGGTTACGAGCAGTACTTC. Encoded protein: CASSWLAIGYEQYF.

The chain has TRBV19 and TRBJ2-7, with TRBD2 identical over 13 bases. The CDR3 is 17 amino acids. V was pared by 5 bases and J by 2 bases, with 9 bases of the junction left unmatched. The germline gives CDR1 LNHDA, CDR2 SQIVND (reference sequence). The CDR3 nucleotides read TGTGCCAGTAGTGCACACGGACTAGCGGGGGAGGCCTACGAGCAGTACTTC. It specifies CASSAHGLAGEAYEQYF.

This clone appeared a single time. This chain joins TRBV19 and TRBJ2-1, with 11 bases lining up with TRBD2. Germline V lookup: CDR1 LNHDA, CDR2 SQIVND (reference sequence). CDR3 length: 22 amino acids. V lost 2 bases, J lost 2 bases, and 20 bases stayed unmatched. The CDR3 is CASSILSNRATSGSETYNEQFF. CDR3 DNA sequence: TGTGCCAGTAGTATACTTTCAAATAGAGCCACTAGCGGGAGTGAAACCTACAATGAGCAGTTCTTC. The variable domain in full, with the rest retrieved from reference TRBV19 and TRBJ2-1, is DGGITQSPKYLFRKEGQNVTLSCEQNLNHDAMYWYRQDPGQGLRLIYYSQIVNDFQKGDIAEGYSVSREKKESFPLTVTSAQKNPTAFYLCASSILSNRATSGSETYNEQFFGPGTRLTVL.

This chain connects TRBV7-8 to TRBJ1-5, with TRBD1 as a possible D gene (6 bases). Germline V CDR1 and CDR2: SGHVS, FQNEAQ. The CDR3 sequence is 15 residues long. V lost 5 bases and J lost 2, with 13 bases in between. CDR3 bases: TGTGCCAGCAGCGACGGCTCAGGGGGCAATCAGCCCCAGCATTTT. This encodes CASSDGSGGNQPQHF.